This T cell receptor (beta chain) is drawn from a study of T cell clonality in common variable immunodeficiency. Study-wide findings and caveats: Fewer deletions and N-nucleotide insertions were reportedly seen in common variable immunodeficiency TCR beta sequences. Compared with controls, CVID subjects had fewer shared TCRbeta clones.

Equal genomic DNA amounts from CVID and control samples were sequenced. Some clones are missing from TCRdb's copy, which holds only in-frame ones; the method was immunoSEQ multiplex PCR. This sample carries 25,000 to 35,000 clones, none of them present only once. Most patients and controls had Caucasian heritage. Blood samples were heparinized, about 4.5 to 9 ml per donor. The CDR3 has 15 residues. Trimming removed 6 bases from V and 0 bases from J; junction bases left unmatched: 3. Germline V gene sequence: CDR1 SNHLY, CDR2 FYNNEI. This clone was picked up many times. Its matching antigen is unknown. The read ends 3 residues early relative to the CDR3; the germline J gene fills the gap.

The V call is TRBV2, the J call TRBJ1-5; 9 nucleotides align to TRBD1. Sequencing input: peripheral blood mononuclear cells. The receptor's source is a human donor with common variable immunodeficiency. Here the CDR3 reads CASRVQGASNQPQHF. The DNA read from the CDR3 is TGTGCCAGCAGGGTACAGGGGGCTAGCAATCAGCCC.